This T cell receptor beta chain was found in a study of CD8+CD57+ T cells in acquired aplastic anemia. In the study overall: Healthy-donor CD4+ cells averaged roughly 11 million reads.

The TCR beta profiling, which covered VDJ combination and CDR3 sequence, was carried out using genomic DNA as the template. TCRdb itself ran the reads through MiXCR, one entry per CDR3 protein. The table has more than 150,000 distinct CDR3 sequences, about half seen once. V shed 5 bases and J shed 7 bases, with 12 bases lying between them. This CDR3 spans 14 amino acids. Comment on this clonotype: The antigen is not known.

Overall study findings and caveats: Significant differences in CD8+ Simpson's diversity were not observed between patients and controls.

The sample comprised sorted CD4+, CD8+, or CD8+CD57+ T cells (not recorded which) from PBMCs. This TCR came from a human donor in good health. The V and J genes are TRBV12-3 or TRBV12-4 and TRBJ1-6, with unresolved D. The CDR3 region has the DNA TGTGCCAGCAGTGACTCTGGGGAGAATTCACCCCTCCACTTT. Translated: CASSDSGENSPLHF.